What follows are 24 T cell receptor beta chains derived from one specimen sequenced in a study of radiation and T cells in renal cell carcinoma. Profiling relied on immunoSEQ multiplex PCR, and the TCRdb table lists in-frame clones only, not all of them. The repertoire holds over 85,000 clones, with approximately 83% as singletons. Time point: baseline pretreatment blood. Documented treatment: 15 Gy SBRT to primary tumor, nephrectomy 4 weeks later. Sequenced material: blood, taken from a patient whose treatment included radiotherapy and nephrectomy. Receptors were obtained from a man between 60 and 75 years old with renal cell carcinoma.

V usage is TRBV5-1 and J usage is TRBJ2-7, with D unresolved. There are 13 residues in the CDR3. Trimming pared 1 base from V and 2 bases from J, leaving 7 bases between. Germline V gene data show CDR1 as SGHRS and CDR2 as YFSETQ. CDR3 loop: CASSLRGAYEQYF. The CDR3 DNA reads as TGCGCCAGCAGCTTGCGAGGTGCCTACGAGCAGTACTTC.

The rearrangement uses TRBV27 and TRBJ2-1; 8 bases map to TRBD1. Germline V lookup: CDR1 MNHEY, CDR2 SMNVEV (reference sequence). V gave up 4 bases and J gave up 1 base; unmatched junction bases: 6. The CDR3 totals 16 residues. CDR3 loop: CASSSRDRGSYNEQFF. CDR3 sequence (DNA): TGTGCCAGCAGTTCCCGAGACAGGGGATCCTACAATGAGCAGTTCTTC.

The chain links TRBV4-1 to TRBJ2-5; D is uncertain. This CDR3 comprises 15 residues. Germline loops: CDR1 MGHRA, CDR2 YSYEKL. The germline V and J ends were trimmed by 1 base and 0 bases, with 9 bases remaining between them. Written as DNA, the CDR3 is TGCGCCAGCAGCCAAGTGCGAACGTACCAAGAGACCCAGTACTTC. Translated, it gives CASSQVRTYQETQYF.

This clone was found once. This chain uses TRBV25-1 with TRBJ1-2; TRBD1 might be the D (6 bases). Trimming took off 4 bases at V and 0 bases at J, with 9 bases between the two ends. Germline assignment: CDR1 MGHDK and CDR2 SYGVNS. The CDR3 totals 14 residues. CDR3 amino acids: CASSGGQPNYGYTF. CDR3 sequence (DNA): TGTGCCAGCAGTGGAGGACAGCCTAACTATGGCTACACCTTC.

The chain recombines TRBV27 with TRBJ2-3; tentatively, D is TRBD2 (5 bases). There are 15 residues in the CDR3. V was pared by 1 base and J by 0 bases, with 8 bases between. The germline gives CDR1 MNHEY, CDR2 SMNVEV (reference sequence). CDR3 coding DNA: TGTGCCAGCAGTTTATGGGCGGGTAGCACAGATACGCAGTATTTT. Encoded protein: CASSLWAGSTDTQYF.

The V call is TRBV7-2, the J call TRBJ1-4; D possibly corresponds to TRBD1 (6 bases). Trimming left V 2 bases short and J 7 bases short, with 11 bases between. Germline CDR1 SGHTA, CDR2 FQGNSA. The CDR3 spans 14 residues. In DNA form, the CDR3 reads TGTGCCAGCAGCTTAACCGGGGGCTTTGAAAAACTGTTTTTT. Amino acid sequence: CASSLTGGFEKLFF.

The V call is TRBV18, the J call TRBJ2-1; 9 nucleotides align to TRBD2. The CDR3 contains 17 residues. Germline V lookup: CDR1 KGHSH, CDR2 LQKENI. The V segment lost 2 bases and the J segment 0 bases; nucleotides outside the gene matches: 5. CDR3 DNA: TGTGCCAGCTCACCAAGACTAGCGGAAAGCTCCTACAATGAGCAGTTCTTC. Its protein product is CASSPRLAESSYNEQFF.

This clone was seen a single time. The chain couples TRBV7-2 to TRBJ2-5; tentatively, D is TRBD2 (5 bases). The CDR3 sequence is 15 residues long. The germline V gene encodes CDR1 SGHTA and CDR2 FQGNSA. The V and J ends lost 5 bases and 5 bases respectively, with 18 bases between them. The CDR3 spells CASSPEGHPSETQYF. The CDR3 DNA sequence: TGTGCCAGCAGCCCAGAGGGCCACCCCTCTGAGACCCAGTACTTC.

This chain links TRBV27 with TRBJ1-2; TRBD1 might be the D (6 bases). The germline CDR1 and CDR2 sequences are MNHEY and SMNVEV (reference sequence). CDR3 length: 14 residues. V was shortened by 5 bases and J by 4 bases, with 14 bases between the two germline ends. The CDR3 bases are TGTGCCAGCAGTACCCGAGACAGGACCTATGGCTACACCTTC. Its protein is CASSTRDRTYGYTF.

This clone was picked up a small number of times. The chain combines TRBV2 with TRBJ1-5; D perhaps matches TRBD1 (5 bases). From germline, CDR1 is SNHLY and CDR2 FYNNEI. V was cut by 6 bases and J by 2 bases, with 11 bases left in between. This CDR3 is built from 14 residues. The CDR3 region is CASRDGTGNQPQHF. The CDR3 DNA reads as TGTGCCAGCAGGGATGGGACGGGCAATCAGCCCCAGCATTTT.

The V and J genes are TRBV11-3 and TRBJ1-2; D remains ambiguous. This CDR3 has 14 amino acids. V was pared by 0 bases and J by 5 bases, with 10 bases between. CDR1 is SGHNT and CDR2 is YENEEA in the germline V gene. The CDR3 DNA sequence: TGTGCCAGCAGCTTAGATGGCATCTGTTATGGCTACACCTTC. This codes for CASSLDGICYGYTF.

This clone was seen only a few times. The genes are TRBV29-1 and TRBJ1-3; D is possibly TRBD1 (6 bases). The CDR3 runs 14 residues. Germline CDR1 reads SQVTM; CDR2 reads ANQGSEA. V lost 3 bases, J lost 4 bases, and 13 bases lay in between. The CDR3 sequence: CSVDPPGGGNTIYF. The CDR3, as DNA: TGCAGCGTTGATCCCCCCGGGGGCGGAAACACCATATATTTT.

The genes are TRBV28 and TRBJ1-1; no firm D call. Trimming left V 7 bases short and J 7 bases short, with 13 bases between. CDR1 is MDHEN, CDR2 SYDVKM, per germline. This CDR3 has 12 amino acids. CDR3 in DNA: TGTGCCAGCACCACCAGGCTAGGTGAAGCTTTCTTT. This gives the protein CASTTRLGEAFF.

The chain employs TRBV15 and TRBJ2-1, with TRBD2 matching 11 bases. The germline CDR1 and CDR2 sequences are LNHNV and YYDKDF (reference sequence). The CDR3 consists of 17 residues. Unmatched junction bases numbered 5, after V lost 0 bases and J lost 4 bases. CDR3: CATSRDYGTSGYNEQFF. The CDR3 nucleotides are TGTGCCACCAGCAGAGATTATGGGACTAGCGGTTACAATGAGCAGTTCTTC.

The genes are TRBV6-5 and TRBJ2-7; perhaps D is TRBD1 or TRBD2 (7 bases each). CDR1 is MNHEY and CDR2 is SVGAGI in the germline V gene. There are 15 residues in the CDR3. V lost 2 bases and J lost 4, with 15 bases in between. The CDR3 DNA sequence: TGTGCCAGCAGTTACAGCGGGACAGACTTTTACGAGCAGTACTTC. Amino acids: CASSYSGTDFYEQYF.

The V gene is TRBV28, the J gene TRBJ2-7; 9 nucleotides agree with TRBD2. The V and J ends lost 6 bases and 2 bases, in that order; junction bases with no gene match: 11. Per germline, CDR1 MDHEN and CDR2 SYDVKM. CDR3 length equals 16 residues. The DNA for the CDR3 is TGTGCCAGCAGAGAAGCGGGAGGTCTTTCCCCCTACGAGCAGTACTTC. Protein sequence: CASREAGGLSPYEQYF.

CDR3 in amino acids: CASSPGTDSNQPQHF. In DNA, the CDR3 is TGTGCCAGCAGCCCCGGGACAGACAGCAATCAGCCCCAGCATTTT. J is TRBJ1-5 and V is TRBV6-1; 7 nucleotides align to TRBD1. Germline V gene data show CDR1 as MNHNS and CDR2 as SASEGT. The CDR3 runs to 15 residues. Losses at the gene ends were 6 bases for V and 1 base for J; bases not matched to a gene: 6.

The chain couples TRBV4-3 to TRBJ2-1, with a weak D call TRBD1 (5 bases). V lost 1 base and J 3 bases, leaving 13 bases between the germline ends. The CDR3 extends over 16 amino acids. Per germline, CDR1 LGHNA and CDR2 YSLEER. CDR3 region: CASSQVLVGHYNEQFF. Written as DNA, the CDR3 is TGCGCCAGCAGCCAAGTGCTAGTGGGGCACTACAATGAGCAGTTCTTC.

This chain links TRBV20-1 with TRBJ2-5, with no clear D. The CDR3 runs 11 residues. Germline values: CDR1 DFQATT, CDR2 SNEGSKA (reference sequence). The V and J ends lost 5 bases and 5 bases respectively, with 9 bases between them. CDR3 bases: TGCAGTGCTGGACCTAGGGAGACCCAGTACTTC. Translated: CSAGPRETQYF.

The V and J genes are TRBV27 and TRBJ2-4, with TRBD2 matching 14 bases. This CDR3 is 22 amino acids long. V lost 9 bases to trimming and J lost 1 base; unmatched junction nucleotides: 23. CDR1 and CDR2 (germline): MNHEY, SMNVEV (reference sequence). The CDR3 sequence: CARNNGTSGSKRGVRAKNIQYF. The DNA of the CDR3 is TGTGCCAGAAACAATGGGACTAGCGGGAGTAAAAGGGGCGTACGGGCCAAAAACATTCAGTACTTC.

The genes are TRBV10-3 and TRBJ2-5; 8 bases are shared with TRBD1. Germline assignment: CDR1 ENHRY and CDR2 SYGVKD. The CDR3 spans 14 residues. V shed 6 bases, J shed 3 bases, and the junction held 6 bases outside the gene matches. The DNA for the CDR3 is TGTGCCATCAGCGTGGGACAGGAGGAAGAGACCCAGTACTTC. Translation: CAISVGQEEETQYF.

In its sample, this clone was seen a few times. The V call is TRBV7-7, the J call TRBJ1-2; D ambiguous. This CDR3 region has 10 residues. Looked up from germline, CDR1 is SSHAT and CDR2 is FNYEAQ (reference sequence). Trimming left V 6 bases short and J 6 bases short, with 5 bases between. The CDR3 sequence: CASSRNGYTF. The CDR3 DNA sequence: TGTGCCAGCAGTAGAAATGGCTACACCTTC.

The chain links TRBV5-8 to TRBJ2-3; maybe TRBD2 (5 bases). CDR1 is SGHTS, CDR2 YDEGEE, per germline. The CDR3 is 14 residues long. V was clipped by 1 base and J by 4 bases, with 10 bases between them. Written as DNA, the CDR3 is TGTGCCAGCAGCTTGCTAGCCGGTCCAGATACGCAGTATTTT. Translation gives CASSLLAGPDTQYF.

V gene TRBV6-1 combines with J gene TRBJ1-5, with D uncertain. Germline CDR1 and CDR2: MNHNS and SASEGT. The CDR3 spans 12 residues. Trimming removed 4 bases from V and 0 bases from J, with 1 base in between. The CDR3 loop is CASSVSNQPQHF. CDR3 DNA: TGTGCCAGCAGTGTTAGCAATCAGCCCCAGCATTTT.